This T cell receptor (beta chain) was documented in a study of breast tumors, draining lymph nodes, adjacent tissues. Regarding the study as a whole: Data fit most tumor T cells coming from lymph node, expanding in tumor. Compared with lymph nodes, tumors were less diverse; compared with nontumor tissue, more. Tumor T cell lymph node origin was a supported hypothesis, not proven.

Germline lookup yields CDR1 LNHDA and CDR2 SQIVND (reference sequence). V gave up 3 bases and J gave up 5 bases; unmatched junction bases: 7. The CDR3 runs 15 residues. TCRdb re-analysed the multiplex PCR reads in MiXCR, keeping a single row per CDR3 protein. In the table there are 9,500 to 12,000 distinct CDR3 sequences, approximately 55% of which are singletons. This clonotype was recorded a few times. Its target is not known. The chain carries TRBV19 and TRBJ1-1; 9 nucleotides agree with TRBD1. The sequence was collected from a female donor with breast cancer. Some clones in this sample may be carry-over from other donors' samples. Specimen: breast tumor tissue. CDR3 in DNA: TGTGCCAGTAGTATCCCGGGGGGACAGGGAACTGAAGCTTTCTTT. Translated: CASSIPGGQGTEAFF.